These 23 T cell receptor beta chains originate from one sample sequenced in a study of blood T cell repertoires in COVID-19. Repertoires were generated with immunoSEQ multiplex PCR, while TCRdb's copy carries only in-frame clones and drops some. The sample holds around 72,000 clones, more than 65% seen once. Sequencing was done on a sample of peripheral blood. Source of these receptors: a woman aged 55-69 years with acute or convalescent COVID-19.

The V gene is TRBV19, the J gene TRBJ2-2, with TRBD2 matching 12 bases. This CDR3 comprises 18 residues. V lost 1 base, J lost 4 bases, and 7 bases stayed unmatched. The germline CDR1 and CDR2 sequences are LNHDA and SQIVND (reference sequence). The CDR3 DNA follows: TGTGCCAGTAGTATAGGATGGACTAGCGGGATCCGCACCGGGGAGCTGTTTTTT. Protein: CASSIGWTSGIRTGELFF.

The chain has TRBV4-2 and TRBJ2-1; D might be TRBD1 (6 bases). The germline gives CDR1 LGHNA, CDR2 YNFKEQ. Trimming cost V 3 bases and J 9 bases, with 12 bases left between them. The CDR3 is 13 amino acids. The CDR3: CASSQVSRGEQFF. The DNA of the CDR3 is TGTGCCAGCAGCCAGGTTAGCAGGGGTGAGCAGTTCTTC.

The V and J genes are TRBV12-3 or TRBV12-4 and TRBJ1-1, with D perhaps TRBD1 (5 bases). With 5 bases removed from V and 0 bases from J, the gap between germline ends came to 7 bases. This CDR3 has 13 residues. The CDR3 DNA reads TGTGCCAGCAGTCGACAGTTGAACACTGAAGCTTTCTTT. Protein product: CASSRQLNTEAFF.

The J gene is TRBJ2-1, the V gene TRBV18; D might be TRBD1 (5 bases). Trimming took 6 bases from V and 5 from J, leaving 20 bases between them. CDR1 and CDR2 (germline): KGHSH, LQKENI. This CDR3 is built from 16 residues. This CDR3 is CASSHDRTLLDNEQFF. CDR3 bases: TGTGCCAGCTCCCACGACAGAACCCTCCTAGACAATGAGCAGTTCTTC.

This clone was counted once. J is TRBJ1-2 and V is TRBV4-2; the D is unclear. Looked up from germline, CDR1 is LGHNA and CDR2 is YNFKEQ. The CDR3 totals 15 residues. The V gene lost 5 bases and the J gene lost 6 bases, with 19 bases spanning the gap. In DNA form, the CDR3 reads TGTGCCAGCAGCGACTTAATTGGTGACTCTAATGGCTACACCTTC. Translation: CASSDLIGDSNGYTF.

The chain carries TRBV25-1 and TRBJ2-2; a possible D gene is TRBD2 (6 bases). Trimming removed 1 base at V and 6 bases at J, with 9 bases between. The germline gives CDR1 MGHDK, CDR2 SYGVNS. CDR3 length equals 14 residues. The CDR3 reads CASSEWEDAGELFF. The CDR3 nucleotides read TGTGCCAGCAGTGAATGGGAGGATGCCGGGGAGCTGTTTTTT.

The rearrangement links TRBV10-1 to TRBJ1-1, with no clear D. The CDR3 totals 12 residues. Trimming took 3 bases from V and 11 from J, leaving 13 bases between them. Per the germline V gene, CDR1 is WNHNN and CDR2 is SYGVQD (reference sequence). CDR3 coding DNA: TGCGCCAGCAGTGATGGGATTGGAGGCGCTTTCTTT. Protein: CASSDGIGGAFF.

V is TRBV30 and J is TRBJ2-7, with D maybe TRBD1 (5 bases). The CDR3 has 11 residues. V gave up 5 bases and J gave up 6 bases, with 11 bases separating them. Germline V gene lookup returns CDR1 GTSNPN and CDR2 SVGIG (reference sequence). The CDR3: CAWSKGPEQYF. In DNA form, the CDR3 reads TGTGCCTGGTCGAAGGGGCCCGAGCAGTACTTC.

Here the CDR3 reads CASSDASFSYEQYF. In DNA form, the CDR3 reads TGTGCCAGCAGTGATGCTAGCTTCTCCTACGAGCAGTACTTC. The rearrangement links TRBV6-1 to TRBJ2-7, with a weak D call TRBD2 (5 bases). The CDR3 length is 14 residues. Looked up from germline, CDR1 is MNHNS and CDR2 is SASEGT. Trimming left V 3 bases short and J 0 bases short, with 9 bases between.

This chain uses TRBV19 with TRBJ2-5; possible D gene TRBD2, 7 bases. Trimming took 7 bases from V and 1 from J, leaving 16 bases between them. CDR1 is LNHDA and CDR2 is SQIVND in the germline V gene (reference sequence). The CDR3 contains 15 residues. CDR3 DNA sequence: TGTGCCAGTACCGAGGGGGGGGGCTCCCAAGAGACCCAGTACTTC. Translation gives CASTEGGGSQETQYF.

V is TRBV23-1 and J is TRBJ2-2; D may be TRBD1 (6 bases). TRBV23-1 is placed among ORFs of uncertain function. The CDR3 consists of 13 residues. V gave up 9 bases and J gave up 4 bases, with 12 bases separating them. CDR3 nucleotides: TGCGCCAGGGCCCGAGGGGGCACCGGGGAGCTGTTTTTT. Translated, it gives CARARGGTGELFF.

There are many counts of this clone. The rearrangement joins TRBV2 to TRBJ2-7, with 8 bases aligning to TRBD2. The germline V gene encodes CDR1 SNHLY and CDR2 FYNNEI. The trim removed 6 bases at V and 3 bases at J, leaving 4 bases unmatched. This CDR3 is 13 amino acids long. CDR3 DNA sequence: TGTGCCAGCAGCAGACTAGCGAACTACGAGCAGTACTTC. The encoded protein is CASSRLANYEQYF.

CDR3 coding DNA: TGCGCCAGCAGCCAAGACGGCGGGGGCGCGAACTACGAGCAGTACTTC. This encodes CASSQDGGGANYEQYF. This sequence joins TRBV4-1 and TRBJ2-7; tentatively, D is TRBD2 (7 bases). Germline-derived CDR1 and CDR2 are MGHRA and YSYEKL. There are 16 residues in the CDR3. V was trimmed by 0 bases and J by 3 bases, leaving 15 bases between them.

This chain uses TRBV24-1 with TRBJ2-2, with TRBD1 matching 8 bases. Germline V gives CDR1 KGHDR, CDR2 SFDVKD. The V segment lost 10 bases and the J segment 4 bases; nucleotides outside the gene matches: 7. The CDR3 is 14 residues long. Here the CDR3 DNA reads TGTGCCACGCAGGGGGCGCCGGGCACCGGGGAGCTGTTTTTT. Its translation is CATQGAPGTGELFF.

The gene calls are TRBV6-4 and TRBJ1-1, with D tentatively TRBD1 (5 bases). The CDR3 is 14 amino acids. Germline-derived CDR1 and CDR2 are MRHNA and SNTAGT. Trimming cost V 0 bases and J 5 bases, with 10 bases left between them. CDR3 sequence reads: CASSDSSRATEAFF. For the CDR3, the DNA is TGTGCCAGCAGTGACTCGAGCAGGGCAACTGAAGCTTTCTTT.

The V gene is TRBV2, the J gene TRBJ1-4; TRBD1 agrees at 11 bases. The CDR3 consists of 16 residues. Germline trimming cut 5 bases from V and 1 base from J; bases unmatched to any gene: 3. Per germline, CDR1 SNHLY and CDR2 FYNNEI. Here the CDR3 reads CASSMGQGGTNEKLFF. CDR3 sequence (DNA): TGTGCCAGCAGTATGGGACAGGGGGGAACTAATGAAAAACTGTTTTTT.

CDR3 residues: CASSYADRGSGYNEQFF. The CDR3 region has the DNA TGTGCCAGCAGTTACGCTGACAGGGGTTCTGGCTACAATGAGCAGTTCTTC. This chain joins TRBV6-2 or TRBV6-3 and TRBJ2-1; 8 bases fit TRBD1. V shed 2 bases and J 3 bases; nucleotides not matched to a gene: 9. The CDR3 loop spans 17 amino acids. Germline lookup yields CDR1 MNHEY and CDR2 SVGEGT.

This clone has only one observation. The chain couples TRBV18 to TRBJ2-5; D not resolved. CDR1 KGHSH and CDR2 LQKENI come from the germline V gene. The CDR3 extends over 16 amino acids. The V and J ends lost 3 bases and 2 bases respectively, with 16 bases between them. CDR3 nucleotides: TGTGCCAGCTCACCGCCGAACCCTGGGCTGCAAGAGACCCAGTACTTC. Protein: CASSPPNPGLQETQYF.

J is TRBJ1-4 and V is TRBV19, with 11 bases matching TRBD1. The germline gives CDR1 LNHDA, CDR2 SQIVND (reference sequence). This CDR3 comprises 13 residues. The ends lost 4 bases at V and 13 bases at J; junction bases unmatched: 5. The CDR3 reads CASSTGTGGTLFF. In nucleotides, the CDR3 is TGTGCCAGTAGTACAGGGACAGGGGGTACACTGTTTTTT. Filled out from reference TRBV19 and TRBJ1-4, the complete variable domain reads DGGITQSPKYLFRKEGQNVTLSCEQNLNHDAMYWYRQDPGQGLRLIYYSQIVNDFQKGDIAEGYSVSREKKESFPLTVTSAQKNPTAFYLCASSTGTGGTLFFGSGTQLSVL.

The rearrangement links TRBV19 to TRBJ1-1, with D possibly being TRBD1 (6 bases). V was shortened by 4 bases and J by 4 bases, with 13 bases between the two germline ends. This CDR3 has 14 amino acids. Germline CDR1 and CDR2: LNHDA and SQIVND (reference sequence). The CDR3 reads CASSTPRGATEAFF. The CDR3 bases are TGTGCCAGTAGTACCCCCCGGGGGGCCACTGAAGCTTTCTTT.

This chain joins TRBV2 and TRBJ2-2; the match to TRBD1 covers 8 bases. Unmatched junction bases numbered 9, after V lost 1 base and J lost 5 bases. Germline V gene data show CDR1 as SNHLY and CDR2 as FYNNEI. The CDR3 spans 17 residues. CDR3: CASSEDLDRAATGELFF. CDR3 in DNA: TGTGCCAGCAGTGAAGATCTGGACAGGGCAGCGACCGGGGAGCTGTTTTTT.

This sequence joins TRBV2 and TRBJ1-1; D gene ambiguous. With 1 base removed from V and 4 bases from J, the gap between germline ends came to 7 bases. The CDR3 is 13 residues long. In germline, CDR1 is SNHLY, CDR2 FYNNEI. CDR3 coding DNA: TGTGCCAGCAGTGAAGGAGTACGCACTGAAGCTTTCTTT. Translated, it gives CASSEGVRTEAFF.

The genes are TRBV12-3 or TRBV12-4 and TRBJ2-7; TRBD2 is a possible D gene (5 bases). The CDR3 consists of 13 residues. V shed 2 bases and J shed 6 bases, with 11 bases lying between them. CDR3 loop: CASSLTDRGEQYF. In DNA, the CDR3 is TGTGCCAGCAGTTTAACGGACCGGGGCGAGCAGTACTTC.